A single sample is the source of the 28 T cell receptor beta chains below, sequenced in a study of Tregs in tolerant kidney transplant recipients (dated by TCRdb to about 2019). Sample time point, as interpreted from the label and publication: blood sample drawn before combined kidney and bone marrow transplant. Library preparation employed the immunoSEQ multiplex PCR assay. TCRdb stores this immuneACCESS table with in-frame sequences only. Part of the clones is absent; in the studies checked, under half of the shortfall reflects unresolved V genes, and no reason is known for the rest. The sample's table covers roughly 50,000 clones. About 0.83% of the sample comes from the top ten. The sequences come from CD4+ T cells from blood, collected before the transplant. All receptors derive from a human donor who received a combined kidney and bone marrow transplant.

Of note for this clone: The read ends 3 residues early relative to the CDR3; the germline J gene fills the gap. The chain uses TRBV19 and TRBJ1-3; 8 bases match TRBD1. The J segment lost 3 bases and the V segment lost 9 bases, leaving 4 bases of the junction unmatched. The CDR3 has 13 residues. The V gene's germline CDR1 is LNHDA and CDR2 SQIVND (reference sequence). CDR3 amino acids: CASGTGGGNTIYF. The CDR3 bases that were read are TGTGCCAGCGGGACAGGAGGTGGAAACACC. Using reference TRBV19 and TRBJ1-3 for the parts outside the CDR3, the full variable domain is DGGITQSPKYLFRKEGQNVTLSCEQNLNHDAMYWYRQDPGQGLRLIYYSQIVNDFQKGDIAEGYSVSREKKESFPLTVTSAQKNPTAFYLCASGTGGGNTIYFGEGSWLTVV.

Remarks on this clone: Coverage ceases 3 residues before the CDR3 finishes, and the germline J gene fills in the end. The gene calls are TRBV6-2 or TRBV6-3 and TRBJ2-7; 9 positions match TRBD2. Germline assignment: CDR1 MNHEY and CDR2 SVGEGT. Losses at the gene ends were 7 bases for V and 3 bases for J; bases not matched to a gene: 13. This CDR3 comprises 16 residues. The CDR3: CASTDPSGNAYYEQYF. The covered CDR3 bases are TGTGCCAGCACCGACCCTAGCGGGAACGCCTACTACGAG.

Points on this clone: From the germline J gene comes the end of the CDR3, since the read stops 3 residues before it. The J gene is TRBJ2-5, the V gene TRBV19; 10 bases match TRBD2. CDR3 length: 15 residues. Germline assignment: CDR1 LNHDA and CDR2 SQIVND (reference sequence). The ends lost 1 base at V and 1 base at J; junction bases unmatched: 0. CDR3 loop: CASSIGTSGQETQYF. Partial CDR3 DNA: TGTGCCAGTAGTATAGGGACTAGCGGCCAAGAGACC.

Regarding this clone: The CDR3 is cut off 3 residues early in the read; its end comes from the germline J gene. V and J are TRBV7-2 and TRBJ2-5; 9 positions agree with TRBD2. Losses at the gene ends were 4 bases for V and 3 bases for J; bases not matched to a gene: 3. This CDR3 spans 14 amino acids. Germline-derived CDR1 and CDR2 are SGHTA and FQGNSA. The covered CDR3 bases are TGTGCCAGCAGCTCCGGACTAGCGAAAGAGACC. Residues: CASSSGLAKET. The CDR3 as a whole reads CASSSGLAKETQYF.

In regard to this clone: Coverage ceases 3 residues before the CDR3 finishes, and the germline J gene fills in the end. V usage is TRBV5-6 and J usage is TRBJ1-2; 7 nucleotides match TRBD1. The germline V gene encodes CDR1 SGHDT and CDR2 YYEEEE. This CDR3 is built from 12 residues. The J segment lost 5 bases and the V segment lost 4 bases, leaving 2 bases of the junction unmatched. The CDR3 bases that were read are TGTGCCAGCAGCCGGACAGGATATGGC. Translated: CASSRTGYG. The CDR3, in full, reads CASSRTGYGYTF.

This chain's CDR3 is CATSRRGVTNEQFF. The sequenced CDR3 bases are TGTGCCACTTCGCGGCGGGGGGTAACCAATGAG. V and J are TRBV19 and TRBJ2-1, with TRBD2 matching over 8 bases. The read ends 3 residues early relative to the CDR3; the germline J gene fills the gap. CDR3 length equals 14 residues. In germline, CDR1 is LNHDA, CDR2 SQIVND (reference sequence). V lost 10 bases and J lost 6; bases outside the gene matches: 11.

For this clone: Read data end 3 residues before the CDR3 end; the end is taken from the germline J gene. The rearrangement links TRBV18 to TRBJ1-2; maybe TRBD1 (6 bases). Germline values: CDR1 KGHSH, CDR2 LQKENI. This CDR3 contains 15 residues. V lost 6 bases and J lost 6, with 20 bases in between. CDR3 DNA, as far as it was read: TGTGCCAGCTCCCCTCTCTCAGGGGCACTTGATGGC. This codes for CASSPLSGALDG. From start to end, the CDR3 is CASSPLSGALDGYTF.

About this clone itself: The CDR3 end is not reached by the read, which stops 3 residues before it; the germline J gene fills it in. The V call is TRBV18, the J call TRBJ2-7; D is possibly TRBD1 or TRBD2 (5 bases each). Trimming stripped 6 bases from V and 5 bases from J, with 17 bases between. The CDR3 contains 14 residues. Germline assignment: CDR1 KGHSH and CDR2 LQKENI. The CDR3 loop reads CASSEGRGPHEQYF. The CDR3 bases that were read are TGTGCCAGCTCCGAGGGAAGGGGCCCCCACGAG.

With regard to this clone: The read ends 3 residues shy of where the CDR3 ends; the end is completed using the germline J gene. J is TRBJ1-2 and V is TRBV18, with 9 bases lining up with TRBD1. The CDR3 loop spans 14 amino acids. Germline assignment: CDR1 KGHSH and CDR2 LQKENI. Unmatched junction bases numbered 4, after V lost 3 bases and J lost 5 bases. CDR3 in amino acids: CASSPGQGGYGYTF. The covered CDR3 bases are TGTGCCAGCTCACCGGGACAGGGCGGATATGGC.

Remarks on this clone: Read sequence stops 3 residues before the CDR3 end, and the germline J gene provides the missing end. This sample includes further DNA sequences coding for the same CDR3. The chain links TRBV20-1 to TRBJ1-1, with 7 bases identical to TRBD1. Germline V gene sequence: CDR1 DFQATT, CDR2 SNEGSKA (reference sequence). CDR3 length: 14 residues. V lost 0 bases to trimming and J lost 1 base; unmatched junction nucleotides: 2. The CDR3 loop reads CSARDHRGNTEAFF. The DNA read from the CDR3 is TGCAGTGCTAGAGACCACAGGGGGAACACTGAA.

Points on this clone: The read comes to an end 3 residues before the CDR3 does, leaving the germline J gene to fill in the end. The V call is TRBV10-3, the J call TRBJ2-2, with D perhaps assigned TRBD1 or TRBD2 (5 bases each). Germline CDR1 and CDR2: ENHRY and SYGVKD. The CDR3 consists of 16 residues. Deletions cut 2 bases from V and 1 base from J, with 11 bases between. CDR3 loop: CAISERGVQNTGELFF. Incomplete CDR3 DNA: TGTGCCATCAGTGAGAGAGGGGTCCAGAACACCGGGGAG.

About this clone itself: The missing CDR3 end, 3 residues past where the read stops, is filled in from the germline J gene. V gene TRBV6-1 combines with J gene TRBJ1-6; D gene unclear. CDR3 length: 17 residues. In germline, CDR1 is MNHNS, CDR2 SASEGT. The CDR3 bases that were read are TGTGCCAGCAGTGAAGAGTTTCCCGGGCGGGGTTCCAGGTCC. It encodes CASSEEFPGRGSRS. The full CDR3 protein is CASSEEFPGRGSRSLHF.

Of note for this clone: The read finishes 3 residues shy of the CDR3 end, and the germline J gene is used to complete it. The chain couples TRBV19 to TRBJ2-5, with D perhaps being TRBD1 or TRBD2 (5 bases each). Germline V gene data show CDR1 as LNHDA and CDR2 as SQIVND (reference sequence). Deletions cut 4 bases from V and 5 bases from J, with 11 bases between. The CDR3 is made up of 13 amino acids. This CDR3 reads CASSTNRRETQYF. CDR3 bases read: TGTGCCAGTAGTACTAACAGGAGGGAGACC.

Of note for this clone: The CDR3 is cut off 3 residues early in the read; its end comes from the germline J gene. J is TRBJ2-5 and V is TRBV5-6; the D is unclear. From germline, CDR1 is SGHDT and CDR2 YYEEEE. V was clipped by 2 bases and J by 5 bases, with 7 bases between them. The CDR3 is made up of 12 amino acids. The CDR3 protein is CASSFVFETQYF. The CDR3 DNA, read in part, is TGTGCCAGCAGCTTCGTATTCGAGACC.

Comments on this clone: The read stops 3 residues short of the end of the CDR3; the missing end is completed from the germline J gene. The rearrangement links TRBV7-2 to TRBJ1-1, with D perhaps matching TRBD1 (6 bases). The CDR3 sequence is 15 residues long. Germline assignment: CDR1 SGHTA and CDR2 FQGNSA. The V end lost 1 base, the J end lost 2 bases, and 11 bases lay between the germline ends. CDR3 sequence: CASSLGGTPNTEAFF. CDR3 bases read: TGTGCCAGCAGCTTAGGGGGGACACCCAACACTGAA.

Notes on this clone: The read stops 3 residues short of the end of the CDR3; the missing end is completed from the germline J gene. The V gene is TRBV7-9, the J gene TRBJ1-1; 7 nucleotides match TRBD1. The CDR3 has 15 amino acids. Looked up from germline, CDR1 is SEHNR and CDR2 is FQNEAQ (reference sequence). With 4 bases clipped from V and 1 base from J, the junction kept 6 bases outside the gene matches. The CDR3 reads CASSSGGRGNTEAFF. CDR3 DNA, as far as it was read: TGTGCCAGCAGCTCAGGGGGTCGGGGGAACACTGAA.

About this clone itself: The read terminates 3 residues ahead of where the CDR3 ends, so the germline J gene completes it. The chain recombines TRBV5-6 with TRBJ2-4; 7 bases are a match to TRBD2. This CDR3 contains 14 residues. Germline V lookup: CDR1 SGHDT, CDR2 YYEEEE. V was pared by 1 base and J by 8 bases, with 6 bases of the junction left unmatched. The DNA read from the CDR3 is TGTGCCAGCAGCTTGCCGGCTGGGGGGGACATT. This gives the protein CASSLPAGGDI. The full CDR3 reads CASSLPAGGDIQYF.

Notes on this clone: The read ends 3 residues shy of where the CDR3 ends; the end is completed using the germline J gene. The J gene is TRBJ1-1, the V gene TRBV11-2, with 7 bases lining up with TRBD1. CDR1 and CDR2 (germline): SGHAT, FQNNGV. Germline trimming cut 4 bases from V and 1 base from J; bases unmatched to any gene: 3. The CDR3 has 14 residues. The CDR3 loop is CASSSTGRNTEAFF. Incomplete CDR3 DNA: TGTGCCAGCAGCTCGACAGGGCGGAACACTGAA.

As concerns this clone: The read finishes 3 residues shy of the CDR3 end, and the germline J gene is used to complete it. This rearrangement joins TRBV5-6 to TRBJ1-2; D is unresolved. Germline-derived CDR1 and CDR2 are SGHDT and YYEEEE. The CDR3 consists of 15 residues. With 4 bases removed from V and 4 bases from J, the gap between germline ends came to 17 bases. The CDR3 bases that were read are TGTGCCAGCAGCCCCCGCTCGCGGGTGGCCTATGGC. It translates to CASSPRSRVAYG. In full, the CDR3 is CASSPRSRVAYGYTF.

This CDR3 reads CASSRDRGDYGYTF. CDR3 DNA, as far as it was read: TGTGCCAGCAGCCGGGACAGGGGGGACTATGGC. The chain employs TRBV7-2 and TRBJ1-2, with TRBD1 matching over 11 bases. The missing CDR3 end, 3 residues past where the read stops, is filled in from the germline J gene. Germline-derived CDR1 and CDR2 are SGHTA and FQGNSA. After removal of 5 bases from V and 3 bases from J, the junction contained 2 bases not matched to a gene. This CDR3 has 14 residues.

CDR3: CASSKPGTTYNEQFF. The CDR3 DNA, read in part, is TGTGCCAGCAGTAAACCCGGGACTACCTACAATGAG. V and J are TRBV7-9 and TRBJ2-1; 7 bases match TRBD2. The read ends 3 residues before the CDR3 terminus; that terminus is restored from the germline J gene. Germline values: CDR1 SEHNR, CDR2 FQNEAQ (reference sequence). J gave up 2 bases and V 6 bases, and 7 bases lay outside the gene matches. The CDR3 spans 15 residues. The full variable domain, completed using reference TRBV7-9 and TRBJ2-1, is DTGVSQNPRHKITKRGQNVTFRCDPISEHNRLYWYRQTLGQGPEFLTYFQNEAQLEKSRLLSDRFSAERPKGSFSTLEIQRTEQGDSAMYLCASSKPGTTYNEQFFGPGTRLTVL.

About this clone: Read coverage stops 3 residues before the CDR3 terminus; the germline J gene supplies the remainder. V is TRBV7-6 and J is TRBJ2-3; no firm D call. Per the germline V gene, CDR1 is SGHVS and CDR2 is FNYEAQ. V lost 1 base, J lost 7 bases, and 9 bases lay in between. This CDR3 spans 13 amino acids. This CDR3 is CASSLVHYNTQYF. The sequenced part of the CDR3 DNA is TGTGCCAGCAGCTTAGTGCACTACAATACG.

Points on this clone: Coverage ceases 3 residues before the CDR3 finishes, and the germline J gene fills in the end. This sequence joins TRBV20-1 and TRBJ1-1; a possible D gene is TRBD1 (6 bases). Trimming cost V 2 bases and J 1 base, with 11 bases left between them. The CDR3 runs to 14 residues. Germline CDR1 is DFQATT and CDR2 is SNEGSKA (reference sequence). CDR3 DNA (partial): TGCAGTGCTAGAAAGGGACAAGCGAACACTGAA. Translating it yields CSARKGQANTE. The whole CDR3 is CSARKGQANTEAFF.

Notes on this clone: The read ends 3 residues before the CDR3 terminus; that terminus is restored from the germline J gene. V and J are TRBV18 and TRBJ2-5; TRBD2 might be the D (5 bases). This CDR3 region has 13 residues. Trimming left V 6 bases short and J 4 bases short, with 12 bases between. Per the germline V gene, CDR1 is KGHSH and CDR2 is LQKENI. CDR3 bases read: TGTGCCAGCTCCCCCGGCGAGGGAGAGACC. Its translation is CASSPGEGET. The whole CDR3 reads CASSPGEGETQYF. Supplemented by reference TRBV18 and TRBJ2-5, the full variable domain reads NAGVMQNPRHLVRRRGQEARLRCSPMKGHSHVYWYRQLPEEGLKFMVYLQKENIIDESGMPKERFSAEFPKEGPSILRIQQVVRGDSAAYFCASSPGEGETQYFGPGTRLLVL.

As concerns this clone: The read is 3 residues too short to cover the CDR3 end, so that end is filled in from the germline J gene. The V gene is TRBV7-6, the J gene TRBJ2-2; D remains ambiguous. Germline CDR1 SGHVS, CDR2 FNYEAQ. The V gene lost 1 base and the J gene lost 3 bases, with 9 bases spanning the gap. This CDR3 region has 15 residues. CDR3 bases read: TGTGCCAGCAGCTTAGTGGCTCAAGACACCGGGGAG. As protein: CASSLVAQDTGE. The whole CDR3 region reads CASSLVAQDTGELFF.

With respect to this clone: The CDR3 goes on 3 residues after the read ends, and that part is filled in from the germline J gene. The rearrangement uses TRBV19 and TRBJ2-3; no clear D gene. From germline, CDR1 is LNHDA and CDR2 SQIVND (reference sequence). V shed 4 bases and J shed 0 bases, with 8 bases lying between them. The CDR3 runs 14 residues. The DNA read from the CDR3 is TGTGCCAGTAGTACCCAGGCTAGCACAGATACG. Residues: CASSTQASTDT. The full-length CDR3 reads as CASSTQASTDTQYF.

As concerns this clone: The CDR3 goes on 3 residues after the read ends, and that part is filled in from the germline J gene. The chain links TRBV2 to TRBJ2-5, with D perhaps TRBD1 (6 bases). This CDR3 is 13 amino acids long. V lost 7 bases, J lost 5 bases, and 14 bases lay in between. From germline, CDR1 is SNHLY and CDR2 FYNNEI. The sequenced part of the CDR3 DNA is TGTGCCAGCACCAAAGGGCAGGGGGAGACC. Translation: CASTKGQGET. The entire CDR3 reads CASTKGQGETQYF.

By frequency, this clone is medium-sized. The CDR3 sequence is CASSPLTGANGYTF. The sequenced CDR3 bases are TGTGCCAGCTCACCCTTGACAGGGGCAAATGGC. This rearrangement joins TRBV18 to TRBJ1-2; 8 nucleotides agree with TRBD1. Read coverage stops 3 residues before the CDR3 terminus; the germline J gene supplies the remainder. The CDR3 consists of 14 residues. Germline loops: CDR1 KGHSH, CDR2 LQKENI. V dropped 3 bases and J dropped 6; count of bases not matched to a gene: 6.